What follows are 3 T cell receptor beta chains derived from one specimen sequenced in a study of T cells in Graves' hyperthyroidism and ophthalmopathy. TCR beta CDR3 sequences were amplified from RNA transcripts. Carried out on the TCR CDR3, a first-round RT-PCR used the HTBI primer set. TCRdb called the multiplex PCR reads again in MiXCR, with one record for every CDR3 protein. The sample includes under 250,000 distinct CDR3 sequences, approximately 24% of them seen just once. Material: blood. Source of these receptors: a woman aged 40 to 50 with Graves' ophthalmopathy.

Ten or more counts support this clonotype. This chain links TRBV5-1 with TRBJ2-7, with D perhaps TRBD2 (6 bases). Deletions cut 4 bases from V and 2 bases from J, with 10 bases between. There are 13 residues in the CDR3. Germline CDR1 reads SGHRS; CDR2 reads YFSETQ. The CDR3 reads CASSGRLAYEQYF. In DNA form, the CDR3 reads TGCGCCAGCAGCGGCCGACTAGCCTACGAGCAGTACTTC.

The J gene is TRBJ2-5, the V gene TRBV4-1; 9 bases are a match to TRBD2. CDR1 and CDR2 from the germline V gene are MGHRA and YSYEKL. The CDR3 runs 15 residues. Trimming at V came to 2 bases and at J to 3 bases, leaving 4 bases not matched to a gene. The CDR3 nucleotides read TGCGCCAGCAGCCAATTGACTAGCGGTGAAGAGACCCAGTACTTC. Its translation is CASSQLTSGEETQYF.

The chain joins TRBV2 to TRBJ1-2; 11 bases line up with TRBD1. The CDR3 has 14 residues. Germline-derived CDR1 and CDR2 are SNHLY and FYNNEI. V shed 6 bases and J 3 bases; nucleotides not matched to a gene: 3. The CDR3 DNA reads TGTGCCAGCAGGGACAGGGGGCAACACTATGGCTACACCTTC. It encodes CASRDRGQHYGYTF.